One T cell receptor beta chain is described in this entry. Its target is not known. Next came a second PCR, run for about 7 to 12 cycles, which used a sample-barcoded 5' primer along with a J-beta primer mix. TCRdb re-derived calls from the 5' RACE reads in MiXCR, one entry per CDR3 protein. The sample includes roughly 1.5 million distinct CDR3 sequences, under 55% of them seen just once. These data are taken from a study of blood T cells in healthy people across ages. Study outcomes and limitations: As age increased, TCR beta diversity per million T cells fell in a roughly linear fashion.

From germline, CDR1 is GTSNPN and CDR2 SVGIG (reference sequence). CDR3 length: 14 amino acids. Sequenced input: blood. This receptor was taken from a woman aged 18-29 years in good health. The chain combines TRBV30 with TRBJ2-7; tentatively, D is TRBD2 (5 bases). The DNA matches TRBJ2-5 better at its end, which makes the J call doubtful. This CDR3 is CAWSYGLAVETQYF. The CDR3 DNA reads as TGTGCCTGGAGTTATGGGCTAGCAGTAGAGACCCAGTACTTC.